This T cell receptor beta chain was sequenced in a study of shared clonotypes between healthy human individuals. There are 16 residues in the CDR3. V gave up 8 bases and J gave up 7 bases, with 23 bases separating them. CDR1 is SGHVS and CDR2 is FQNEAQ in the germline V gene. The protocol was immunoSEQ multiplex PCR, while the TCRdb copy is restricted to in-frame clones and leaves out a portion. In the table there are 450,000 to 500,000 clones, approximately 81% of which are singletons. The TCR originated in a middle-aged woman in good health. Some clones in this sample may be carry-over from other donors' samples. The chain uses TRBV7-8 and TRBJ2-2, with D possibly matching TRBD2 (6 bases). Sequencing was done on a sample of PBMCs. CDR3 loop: CASFPRTGGEDGELFF. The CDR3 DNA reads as TGTGCCAGCTTTCCTAGAACAGGAGGGGAGGACGGGGAGCTGTTTTTT.